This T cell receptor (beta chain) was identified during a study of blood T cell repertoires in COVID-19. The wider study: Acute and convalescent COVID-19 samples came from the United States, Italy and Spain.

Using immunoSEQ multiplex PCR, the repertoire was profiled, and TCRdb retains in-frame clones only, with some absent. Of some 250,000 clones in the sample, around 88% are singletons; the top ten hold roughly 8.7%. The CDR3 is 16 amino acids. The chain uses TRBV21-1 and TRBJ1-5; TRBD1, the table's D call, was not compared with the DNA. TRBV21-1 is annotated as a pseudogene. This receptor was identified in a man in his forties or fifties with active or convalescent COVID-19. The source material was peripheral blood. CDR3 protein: CASSKEDDRGNQPQHF. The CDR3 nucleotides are TGTGCCAGCAGCAAAGAGGATGACAGGGGCAATCAGCCCCAGCATTTT.